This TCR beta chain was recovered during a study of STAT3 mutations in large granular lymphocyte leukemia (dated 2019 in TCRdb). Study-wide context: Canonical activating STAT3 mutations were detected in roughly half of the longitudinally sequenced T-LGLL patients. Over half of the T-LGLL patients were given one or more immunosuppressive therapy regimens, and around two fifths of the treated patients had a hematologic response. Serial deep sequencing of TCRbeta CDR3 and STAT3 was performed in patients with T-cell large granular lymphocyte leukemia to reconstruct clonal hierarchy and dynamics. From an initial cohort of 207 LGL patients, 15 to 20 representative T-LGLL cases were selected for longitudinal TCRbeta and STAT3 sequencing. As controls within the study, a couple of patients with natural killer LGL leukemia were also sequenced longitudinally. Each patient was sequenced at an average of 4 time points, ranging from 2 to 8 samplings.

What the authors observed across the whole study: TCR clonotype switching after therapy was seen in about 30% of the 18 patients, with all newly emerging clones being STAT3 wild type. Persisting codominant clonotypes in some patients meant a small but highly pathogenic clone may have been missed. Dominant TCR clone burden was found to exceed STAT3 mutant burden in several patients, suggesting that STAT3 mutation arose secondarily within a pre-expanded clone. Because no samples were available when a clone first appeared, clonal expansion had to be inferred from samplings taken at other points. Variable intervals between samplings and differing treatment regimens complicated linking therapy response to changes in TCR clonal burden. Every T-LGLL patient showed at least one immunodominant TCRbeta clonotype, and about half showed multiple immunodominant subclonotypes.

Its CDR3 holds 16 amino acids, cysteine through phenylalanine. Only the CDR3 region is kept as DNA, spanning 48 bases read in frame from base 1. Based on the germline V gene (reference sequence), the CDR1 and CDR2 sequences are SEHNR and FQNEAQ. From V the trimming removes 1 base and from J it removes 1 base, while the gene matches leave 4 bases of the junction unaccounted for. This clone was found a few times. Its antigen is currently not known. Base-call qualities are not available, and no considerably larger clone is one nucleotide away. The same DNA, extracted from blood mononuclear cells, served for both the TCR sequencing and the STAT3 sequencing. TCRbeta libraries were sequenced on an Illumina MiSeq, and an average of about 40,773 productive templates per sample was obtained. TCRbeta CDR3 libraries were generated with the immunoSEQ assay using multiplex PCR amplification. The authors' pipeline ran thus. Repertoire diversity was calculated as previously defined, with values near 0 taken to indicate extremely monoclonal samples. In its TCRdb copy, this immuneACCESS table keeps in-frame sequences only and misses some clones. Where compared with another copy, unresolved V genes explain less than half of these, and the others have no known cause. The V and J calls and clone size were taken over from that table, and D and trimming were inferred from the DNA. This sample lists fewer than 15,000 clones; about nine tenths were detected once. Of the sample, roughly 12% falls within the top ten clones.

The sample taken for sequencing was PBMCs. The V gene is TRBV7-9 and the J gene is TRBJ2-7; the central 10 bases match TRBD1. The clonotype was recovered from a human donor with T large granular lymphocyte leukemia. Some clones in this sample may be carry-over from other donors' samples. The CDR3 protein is CASSLVLGQGSYEQYF. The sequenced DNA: TGTGCCAGCAGCTTAGTACTGGGACAGGGGTCCTACGAGCAGTACTTC.